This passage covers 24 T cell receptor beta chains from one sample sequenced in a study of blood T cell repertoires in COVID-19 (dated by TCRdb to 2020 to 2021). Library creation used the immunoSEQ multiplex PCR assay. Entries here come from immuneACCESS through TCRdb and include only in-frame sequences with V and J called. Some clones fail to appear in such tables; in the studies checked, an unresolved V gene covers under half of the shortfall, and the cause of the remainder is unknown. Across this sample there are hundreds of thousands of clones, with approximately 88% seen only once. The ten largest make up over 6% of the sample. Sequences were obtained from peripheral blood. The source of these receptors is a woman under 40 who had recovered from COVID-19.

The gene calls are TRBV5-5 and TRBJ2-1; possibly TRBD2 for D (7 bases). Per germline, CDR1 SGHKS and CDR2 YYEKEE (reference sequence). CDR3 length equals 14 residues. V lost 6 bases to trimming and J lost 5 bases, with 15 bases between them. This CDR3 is CASNRGAGDNEQFF. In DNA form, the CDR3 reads TGTGCCAGCAATCGGGGGGCGGGTGACAATGAGCAGTTCTTC.

CDR3: CASSLELGRWNEQYF. CDR3 coding DNA: TGTGCCAGCAGCTTAGAGCTGGGGAGGTGGAACGAGCAGTACTTC. J is TRBJ2-7 and V is TRBV11-1; D perhaps matches TRBD2 (6 bases). This CDR3 region has 15 residues. Germline V CDR1 and CDR2: SGHAT, FQDESV (reference sequence). Trimming took 1 base from V and 5 from J, leaving 15 bases between them.

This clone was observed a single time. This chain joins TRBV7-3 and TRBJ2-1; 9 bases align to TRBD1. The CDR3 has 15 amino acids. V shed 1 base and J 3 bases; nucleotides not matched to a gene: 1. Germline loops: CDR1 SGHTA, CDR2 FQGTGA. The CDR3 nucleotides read TGTGCCAGCAGCTTAAGGGGACAGGGCTACAATGAGCAGTTCTTC. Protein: CASSLRGQGYNEQFF.

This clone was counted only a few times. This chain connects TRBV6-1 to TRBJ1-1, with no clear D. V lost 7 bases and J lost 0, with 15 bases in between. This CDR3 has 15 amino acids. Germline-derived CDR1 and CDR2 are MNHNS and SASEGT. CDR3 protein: CASIPGWLLNTEAFF. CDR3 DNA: TGTGCCAGCATCCCGGGGTGGCTCCTGAACACTGAAGCTTTCTTT.

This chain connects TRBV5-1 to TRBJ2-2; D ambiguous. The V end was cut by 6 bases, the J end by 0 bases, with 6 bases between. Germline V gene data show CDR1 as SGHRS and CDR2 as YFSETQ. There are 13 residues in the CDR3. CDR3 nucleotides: TGCGCCAGCAATATCGCGAACACCGGGGAGCTGTTTTTT. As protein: CASNIANTGELFF.

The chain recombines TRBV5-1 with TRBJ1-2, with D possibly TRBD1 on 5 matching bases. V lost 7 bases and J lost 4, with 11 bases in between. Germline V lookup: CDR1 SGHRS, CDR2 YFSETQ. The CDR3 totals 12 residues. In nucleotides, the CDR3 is TGCGCCAGCGTAGGGGATTCCTATGGCTACACCTTC. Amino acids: CASVGDSYGYTF. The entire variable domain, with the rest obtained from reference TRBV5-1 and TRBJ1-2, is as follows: KAGVTQTPRYLIKTRGQQVTLSCSPISGHRSVSWYQQTPGQGLQFLFEYFSETQRNKGNFPGRFSGRQFSNSRSEMNVSTLELGDSALYLCASVGDSYGYTFGSGTRLTVV.

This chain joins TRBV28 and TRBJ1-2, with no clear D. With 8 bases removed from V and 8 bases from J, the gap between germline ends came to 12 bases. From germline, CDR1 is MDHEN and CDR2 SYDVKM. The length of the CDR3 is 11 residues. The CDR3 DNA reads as TGTGCCAGCCGGATGGGCCAGGGCTACACCTTC. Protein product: CASRMGQGYTF.

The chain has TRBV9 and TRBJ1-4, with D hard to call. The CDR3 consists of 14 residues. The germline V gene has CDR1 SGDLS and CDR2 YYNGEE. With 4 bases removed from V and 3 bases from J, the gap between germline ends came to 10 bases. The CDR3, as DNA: TGTGCCAGCAGCCTCGCCGGTTCTAATGAAAAACTGTTTTTT. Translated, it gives CASSLAGSNEKLFF.

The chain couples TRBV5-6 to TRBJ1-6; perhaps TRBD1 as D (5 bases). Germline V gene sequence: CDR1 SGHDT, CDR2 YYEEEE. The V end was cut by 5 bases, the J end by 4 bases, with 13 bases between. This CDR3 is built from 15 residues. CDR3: CASSRRQGYNSPLHF. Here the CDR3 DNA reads TGTGCCAGCAGTCGCCGGCAGGGTTATAATTCACCCCTCCACTTT.

As DNA, the CDR3 is TGCGCCAGCAGGTACCCGGGACTAGCGGGGGGGCCTTACGAGCAGTTCTTC. Translating gives CASRYPGLAGGPYEQFF. The chain combines TRBV4-3 with TRBJ2-1, with 16 bases matching TRBD2. Per germline, CDR1 LGHNA and CDR2 YSLEER. V lost 6 bases and J lost 10; bases outside the gene matches: 12. The CDR3 has 17 amino acids.

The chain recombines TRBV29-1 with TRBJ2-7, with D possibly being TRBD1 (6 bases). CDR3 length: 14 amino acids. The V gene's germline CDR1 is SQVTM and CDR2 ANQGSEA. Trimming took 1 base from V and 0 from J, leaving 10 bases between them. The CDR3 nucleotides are TGCAGCGTTGAAGGGCAGGGGAGCTCCTACGAGCAGTACTTC. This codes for CSVEGQGSSYEQYF.

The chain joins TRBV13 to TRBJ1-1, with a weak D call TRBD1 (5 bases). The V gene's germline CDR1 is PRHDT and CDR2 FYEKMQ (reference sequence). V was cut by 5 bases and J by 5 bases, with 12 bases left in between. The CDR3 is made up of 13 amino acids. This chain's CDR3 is CASSPQGGTEAFF. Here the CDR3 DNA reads TGTGCCAGCAGCCCGCAGGGTGGTACTGAAGCTTTCTTT. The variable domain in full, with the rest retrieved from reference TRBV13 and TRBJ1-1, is AAGVIQSPRHLIKEKRETATLKCYPIPRHDTVYWYQQGPGQDPQFLISFYEKMQSDKGSIPDRFSAQQFSDYHSELNMSSLELGDSALYFCASSPQGGTEAFFGQGTRLTVV.

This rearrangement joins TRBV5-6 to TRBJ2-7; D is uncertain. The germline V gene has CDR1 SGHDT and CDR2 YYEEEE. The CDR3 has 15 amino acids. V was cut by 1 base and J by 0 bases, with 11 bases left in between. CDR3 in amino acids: CASSLSPVSSYEQYF. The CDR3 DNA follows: TGTGCCAGCAGCTTGTCTCCGGTGAGCTCCTACGAGCAGTACTTC.

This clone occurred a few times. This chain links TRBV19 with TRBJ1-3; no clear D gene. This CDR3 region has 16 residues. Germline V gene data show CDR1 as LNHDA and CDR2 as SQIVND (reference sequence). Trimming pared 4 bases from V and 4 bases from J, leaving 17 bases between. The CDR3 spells CASSTRTGLGGNTIYF. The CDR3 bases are TGTGCCAGTAGTACCCGGACTGGTCTTGGCGGAAACACCATATATTTT.

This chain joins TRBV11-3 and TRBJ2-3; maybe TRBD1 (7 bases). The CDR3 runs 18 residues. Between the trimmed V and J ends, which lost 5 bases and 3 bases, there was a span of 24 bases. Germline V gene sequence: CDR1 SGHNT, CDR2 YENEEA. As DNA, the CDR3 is TGTGCCAGCAGCCCAGGGGGGTGGTCCGGAAACCTTACAGATACGCAGTATTTT. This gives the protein CASSPGGWSGNLTDTQYF.

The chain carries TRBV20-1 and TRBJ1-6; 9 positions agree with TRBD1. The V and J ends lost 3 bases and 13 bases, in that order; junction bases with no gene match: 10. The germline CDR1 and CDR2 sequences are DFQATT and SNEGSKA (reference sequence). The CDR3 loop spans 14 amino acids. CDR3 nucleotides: TGCAGTGCTAGTGGGGACAGGGCCGGAAGGCCCCTCCACTTT. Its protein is CSASGDRAGRPLHF.

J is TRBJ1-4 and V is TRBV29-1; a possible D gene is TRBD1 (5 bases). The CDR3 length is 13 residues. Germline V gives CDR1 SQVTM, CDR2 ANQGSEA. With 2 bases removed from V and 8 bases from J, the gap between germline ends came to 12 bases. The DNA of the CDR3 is TGCAGCGTTGAATCCGACAGCCTGGAAAAACTGTTTTTT. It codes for CSVESDSLEKLFF.

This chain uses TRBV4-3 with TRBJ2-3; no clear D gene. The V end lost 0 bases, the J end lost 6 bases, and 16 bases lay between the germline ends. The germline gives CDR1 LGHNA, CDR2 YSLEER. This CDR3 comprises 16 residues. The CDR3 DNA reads TGCGCCAGCAGCCAAGACGCTGTCCGAGCGTCTGATACGCAGTATTTT. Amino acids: CASSQDAVRASDTQYF.

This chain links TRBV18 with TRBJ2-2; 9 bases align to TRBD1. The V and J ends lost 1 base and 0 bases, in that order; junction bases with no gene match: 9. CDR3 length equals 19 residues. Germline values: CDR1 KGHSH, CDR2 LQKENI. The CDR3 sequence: CASSPHSRDRETNTGELFF. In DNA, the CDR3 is TGTGCCAGCTCACCACATTCCCGGGACAGGGAAACGAACACCGGGGAGCTGTTTTTT.

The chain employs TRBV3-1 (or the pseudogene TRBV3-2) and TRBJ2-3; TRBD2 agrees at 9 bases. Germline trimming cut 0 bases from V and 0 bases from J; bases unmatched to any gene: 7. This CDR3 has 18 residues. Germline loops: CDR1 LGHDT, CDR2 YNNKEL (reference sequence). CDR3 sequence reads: CASSQDYYSGSSTDTQYF. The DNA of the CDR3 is TGTGCCAGCAGCCAAGATTATTATAGCGGGAGTAGCACAGATACGCAGTATTTT.

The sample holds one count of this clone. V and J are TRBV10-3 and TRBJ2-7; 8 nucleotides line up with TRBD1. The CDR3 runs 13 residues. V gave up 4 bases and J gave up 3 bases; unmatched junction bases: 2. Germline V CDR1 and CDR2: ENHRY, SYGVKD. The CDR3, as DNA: TGTGCCATCAGTGTGGACAGGGACTACGAGCAGTACTTC. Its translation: CAISVDRDYEQYF.

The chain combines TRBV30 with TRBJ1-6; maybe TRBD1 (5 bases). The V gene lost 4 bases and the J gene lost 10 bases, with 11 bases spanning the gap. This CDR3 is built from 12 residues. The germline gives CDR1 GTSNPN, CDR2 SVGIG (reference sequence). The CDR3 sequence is CAWNDQGSPLHF. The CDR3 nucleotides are TGTGCCTGGAATGACCAGGGATCACCCCTCCACTTT.

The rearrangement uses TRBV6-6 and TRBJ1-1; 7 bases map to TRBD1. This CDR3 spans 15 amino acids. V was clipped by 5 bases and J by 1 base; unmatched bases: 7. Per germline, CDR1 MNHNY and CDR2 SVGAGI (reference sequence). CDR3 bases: TGTGCCAGCAGTGCCCCCGGGACAGAGAACACTGAAGCTTTCTTT. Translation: CASSAPGTENTEAFF.

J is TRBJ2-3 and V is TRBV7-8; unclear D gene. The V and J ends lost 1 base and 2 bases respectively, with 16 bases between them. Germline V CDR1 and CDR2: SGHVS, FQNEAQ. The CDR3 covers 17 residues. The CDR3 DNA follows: TGTGCCAGCAGCTTAGTCGTCGGTCATACCCTCACAGATACGCAGTATTTT. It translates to CASSLVVGHTLTDTQYF.